These 30 T cell receptor beta chains originate from one sample sequenced in a study. Via MiXCR, TCRdb re-called the reads, giving one row per CDR3 protein. The table has some 1,700 distinct CDR3 sequences, roughly 8% seen once. The sequencing sample was made of CD4+ T cells from peripheral blood. Every receptor here comes from a human donor with rheumatoid arthritis.

By proportion, this clonotype is large. This chain uses TRBV9 with TRBJ2-7; no clear D gene. From germline, CDR1 is SGDLS and CDR2 YYNGEE. The CDR3 is 17 amino acids. V lost 0 bases to trimming and J lost 0 bases, with 16 bases between them. CDR3 bases: TGTGCCAGCAGCGTAGGTCCAACAGTAGGCCTCTCCTACGAGCAGTACTTC. Its protein product is CASSVGPTVGLSYEQYF.

Points on this clonotype: A clone one base away is much larger, so this may be a read error. This chain's CDR3 is CASGRGLAGLGDEQFF. The DNA for the CDR3 is TGTGCCAGCGGCCGCGGACTAGCGGGGTTGGGGGATGAGCAGTTCTTC. V gene TRBV28 combines with J gene TRBJ2-1; 12 bases fit TRBD2. V shed 8 bases, J shed 8 bases, and the junction held 13 bases outside the gene matches. CDR3 length: 16 amino acids. Per the germline V gene, CDR1 is MDHEN and CDR2 is SYDVKM.

On this clonotype itself: This may be a read error, as it is one base from a much larger clone. It is likely a read error, because the conserved phenylalanine at the end of the CDR3 is missing. The CDR3 region is CAWSSWTVMNTEAFL. The CDR3 nucleotides read TGTGCCTGGAGTTCTTGGACAGTCATGAACACTGAAGCTTTCCTT. The chain is built from TRBV30 and TRBJ1-1; possibly TRBD1 for D (6 bases). This CDR3 has 15 amino acids. CDR1 and CDR2 from the germline V gene are GTSNPN and SVGIG (reference sequence). V shed 2 bases and J shed 0 bases, with 13 bases lying between them.

On this clonotype: Being one base from a much bigger clone, this may be a read error. V is TRBV12-3 or TRBV12-4 and J is TRBJ2-7; TRBD2 matches 8 bases. This CDR3 has 13 residues. CDR3 region: CASLVAGTYEQNF. In DNA, the CDR3 is TGTGCCAGCTTGGTAGCGGGAACCTACGAGCAGAACTTC.

Relative to its sample, this clonotype is medium-sized. V usage is TRBV10-3 and J usage is TRBJ2-3; D call uncertain. V lost 0 bases and J 4 bases, leaving 11 bases between the germline ends. CDR3 length: 15 residues. CDR1 and CDR2 from the germline V gene are ENHRY and SYGVKD. The CDR3: CAISESTDRSDTQYF. The DNA for the CDR3 is TGTGCCATCAGTGAGTCGACGGATAGATCAGATACGCAGTATTTT.

By its share, this clonotype is medium-sized (0.01 to 0.1%). This rearrangement joins TRBV12-5 to TRBJ2-1; D perhaps matches TRBD2 (5 bases). The CDR3 has 13 amino acids. Germline V gene data show CDR1 as LGHNT and CDR2 as FRNRAP. Trimming took off 5 bases at V and 14 bases at J, with 19 bases between the two ends. CDR3 loop: CASGNPRAGVKFF. The CDR3 DNA is TGTGCTAGTGGTAACCCTCGGGCGGGTGTCAAGTTCTTC.

The table lists this clonotype with a count of one. One junction end does not reproduce the germline sequence, and a read error may be involved. This chain joins TRBV4-2 and TRBJ2-7; weak D call: TRBD2 (5 bases). The CDR3 is made up of 13 amino acids. The V gene's germline CDR1 is LGHNA and CDR2 YNFKEQ. The CDR3 bases are TGTGCCGGCAGCCAAGCGGCACAATACGAGCAGTACTTC. This encodes CAGSQAAQYEQYF.

By share, this clonotype ranks as large. The chain joins TRBV12-3 or TRBV12-4 to TRBJ2-3, with 10 bases aligning to TRBD2. The CDR3 is made up of 16 amino acids. The junction had 8 bases not matched to a gene; V was cut back by 6 bases and J by 2 bases. For the CDR3, the DNA is TGTGCCAGCAGCTCATCCGGGACTAGCGACACAGATACGCAGTATTTT. Translated, it gives CASSSSGTSDTDTQYF.

This chain connects TRBV12-3 or TRBV12-4 to TRBJ2-3; 9 bases are a match to TRBD2. The J segment lost 8 bases and the V segment lost 6 bases, leaving 9 bases of the junction unmatched. This CDR3 region has 14 residues. CDR3 protein: CASRQASGAGTQYF. CDR3 coding DNA: TGTGCCAGCAGACAGGCTAGCGGGGCGGGTACGCAGTATTTT.

By proportion, this clonotype is medium-sized. V and J are TRBV10-3 and TRBJ2-2, with TRBD2 as a possible D gene (6 bases). Germline V CDR1 and CDR2: ENHRY, SYGVKD. V was trimmed by 0 bases and J by 1 base, leaving 12 bases between them. This CDR3 is 17 amino acids long. CDR3 sequence (DNA): TGTGCCATCAGTGAGTCAGGATTAGCGGAGAACACCGGGGAGCTGTTTTTT. Protein: CAISESGLAENTGELFF.

This clonotype qualifies as medium-sized. The chain uses TRBV5-1 and TRBJ1-1; D ambiguous. This CDR3 is built from 14 residues. CDR1 and CDR2 from the germline V gene are SGHRS and YFSETQ. The V end lost 3 bases, the J end lost 1 base, and 10 bases lay between the germline ends. The CDR3, as DNA: TGCGCCAGCAGCTCATCCGGAGGGAACACTGAAGCTTTCTTT. It yields the protein CASSSSGGNTEAFF. Variable domain in full (rest from reference TRBV5-1 and TRBJ1-1): KAGVTQTPRYLIKTRGQQVTLSCSPISGHRSVSWYQQTPGQGLQFLFEYFSETQRNKGNFPGRFSGRQFSNSRSEMNVSTLELGDSALYLCASSSSGGNTEAFFGQGTRLTVV.

In its sample, this clonotype ranks as medium-sized. The V and J genes are TRBV2 and TRBJ2-1, with TRBD2 matching over 7 bases. V was clipped by 6 bases and J by 7 bases; unmatched bases: 12. CDR1 is SNHLY and CDR2 is FYNNEI in the germline V gene. The CDR3 consists of 15 residues. The CDR3 DNA sequence: TGTGCCAGCAGGGGGCTTGCGGGAGTAGGGAATGAGCAGTTCTTC. It codes for CASRGLAGVGNEQFF. Together with reference TRBV2 and TRBJ2-1, the CDR3 gives the full variable domain: EPEVTQTPSHQVTQMGQEVILRCVPISNHLYFYWYRQILGQKVEFLVSFYNNEISEKSEIFDDQFSVERPDGSNFTLKIRSTKLEDSAMYFCASRGLAGVGNEQFFGPGTRLTVL.

This clonotype was recorded only once. The chain joins TRBV4-1 to TRBJ1-2, with TRBD1 as a possible D gene (5 bases). CDR3 size: 16 residues. Trimming removed 4 bases from V and 0 bases from J, with 15 bases in between. CDR1 is MGHRA and CDR2 is YSYEKL in the germline V gene. The CDR3 loop reads CASSLPREGTNYGYTF. The CDR3 region has the DNA TGCGCCAGCAGCCTCCCTCGGGAGGGGACTAACTATGGCTACACCTTC.

By share of the sample, this clonotype is medium-sized. The V call is TRBV29-1, the J call TRBJ2-7; D gene uncertain. The CDR3 has 13 residues. V gave up 2 bases and J gave up 7 bases, with 15 bases separating them. Looked up from germline, CDR1 is SQVTM and CDR2 is ANQGSEA. This CDR3 reads CSVEFGQRWEQYF. As DNA, the CDR3 is TGCAGCGTTGAATTCGGCCAGAGGTGGGAGCAGTACTTC.

This clonotype counts as medium-sized (0.01 to 0.1%). The chain links TRBV28 to TRBJ2-7; the D call may be TRBD1 or TRBD2 (5 bases each). Germline V CDR1 and CDR2: MDHEN, SYDVKM. Trimming shortened V by 5 bases and J by 2 bases, and 13 bases separated the two germline ends. There are 14 residues in the CDR3. The CDR3 loop reads CASSLLGETYEQYF. CDR3 DNA: TGTGCCAGCAGTCTCTTAGGGGAGACCTACGAGCAGTACTTC.

By its share, this clonotype is medium-sized. V is TRBV5-1 and J is TRBJ2-1; perhaps D is TRBD1 or TRBD2 (6 bases each). The ends were cut back, 0 bases at V and 0 bases at J, with 10 bases in the middle. This CDR3 has 16 amino acids. CDR1 is SGHRS, CDR2 YFSETQ, per germline. The CDR3 DNA follows: TGCGCCAGCAGCTTGGGGGGGGCTAACTCCTACAATGAGCAGTTCTTC. This sequence encodes CASSLGGANSYNEQFF.

Sample share makes this clonotype medium-sized. V is TRBV7-2 and J is TRBJ2-5; D remains unclear. The V gene lost 1 base and the J gene lost 0 bases, with 9 bases spanning the gap. The CDR3 consists of 15 residues. Looked up from germline, CDR1 is SGHTA and CDR2 is FQGNSA. The CDR3 sequence: CASSLDPGYQETQYF. The CDR3 region has the DNA TGTGCCAGCAGCTTAGATCCCGGGTACCAAGAGACCCAGTACTTC.

By frequency in the sample, this clonotype is medium-sized. The V call is TRBV12-3 or TRBV12-4, the J call TRBJ2-1; TRBD2 matches 14 bases. J was trimmed by 6 bases and V by 5 bases; bases with no gene match: 0. CDR3 length: 14 amino acids. The CDR3 bases are TGTGCCAGCAGTGGACTAGCGGGAGGCAATGAGCAGTTCTTC. This sequence encodes CASSGLAGGNEQFF.

Sample share makes this clonotype medium-sized (0.01 to 0.1%). The chain is built from TRBV11-2 and TRBJ2-1; TRBD2 aligns across 13 bases. The CDR3 loop spans 16 amino acids. Trimming cost V 3 bases and J 9 bases; bases outside gene matches: 8. From germline, CDR1 is SGHAT and CDR2 FQNNGV. Here the CDR3 reads CASSFGTSGNVGEQFF. The CDR3 bases are TGTGCCAGCAGCTTCGGGACTAGCGGGAACGTTGGTGAGCAGTTCTTC.

This clonotype is labeled large. The chain uses TRBV1 and TRBJ1-2. TRBV1 is a pseudogene segment. The CDR3 is 16 amino acids. The CDR3 bases are TGCACCAGCAGCCAAGTTTTAGGGCTCTTTAACTATGGCTACACCTTC. Amino acid sequence: CTSSQVLGLFNYGYTF.

A remark on this clonotype: A much bigger clone sits one base away, suggesting this may be a read error. This chain uses TRBV30 with TRBJ1-1; D gene unclear. Trimming stripped 0 bases from V and 2 bases from J, with 13 bases between. The CDR3 is made up of 15 amino acids. Per germline, CDR1 GTSNPN and CDR2 SVGIG (reference sequence). The CDR3 region has the DNA TGTGCCTGGAGTGTTAGCGGACGGGGTAACACTGAAGCTTTCTTT. Amino acid sequence: CAWSVSGRGNTEAFF.

This clonotype is labeled medium-sized. The CDR3 spells CAWSVLAGESEQFF. The CDR3 DNA follows: TGTGCCTGGAGTGTGCTGGCGGGGGAGAGTGAGCAGTTCTTC. This chain uses TRBV30 with TRBJ2-1; 7 bases line up with TRBD2. The CDR3 runs 14 residues. J lost 9 bases, V lost 0 bases, and 8 bases had no gene match. CDR1 and CDR2 (germline): GTSNPN, SVGIG (reference sequence).

This clonotype has only one observation. A read error may explain this, as a much larger clone is one base away. The CDR3 ends on some other residue instead of the conserved phenylalanine or tryptophan, so this is likely a read error. The chain employs TRBV14 and TRBJ1-1; no definite D call. Between the trimmed V and J ends, which lost 0 bases and 4 bases, there was a span of 9 bases. The V gene's germline CDR1 is SGHDN and CDR2 FVKESK. This CDR3 contains 14 residues. CDR3 residues: CASSQDLSGTEAFL. The CDR3, as DNA: TGTGCCAGCAGCCAAGATCTGTCGGGCACTGAAGCTTTCCTT.

This clonotype is medium-sized (0.01 to 0.1%). The CDR3 DNA is TGTGCCAGCAGCCTAAACAGGGGCAACGAGCAGTACTTC. Translated, it gives CASSLNRGNEQYF. The rearrangement uses TRBV7-3 and TRBJ2-7; 7 bases are a match to TRBD1. V was clipped by 5 bases and J by 5 bases; unmatched bases: 6. In germline, CDR1 is SGHTA, CDR2 FQGTGA. CDR3 size: 13 residues.

This clonotype was recorded many times. This rearrangement joins TRBV18 to TRBJ2-7, with TRBD1 identical over 7 bases. The J segment lost 5 bases and the V segment lost 1 base, leaving 5 bases of the junction unmatched. The CDR3 length is 14 residues. Germline CDR1 and CDR2: KGHSH and LQKENI. The DNA of the CDR3 is TGTGCCAGCTCACCACGGCAGGGGGTCGACGAGCAGTACTTC. Residues: CASSPRQGVDEQYF.

By frequency in the sample, this clonotype is large. This rearrangement joins TRBV7-2 to TRBJ1-5; TRBD1 matches at 7 bases. The junction had 3 bases not matched to a gene; V was cut back by 4 bases and J by 6 bases. The CDR3 loop spans 13 amino acids. From germline, CDR1 is SGHTA and CDR2 FQGNSA. Here the CDR3 DNA reads TGTGCCAGCAGCTCTAACAGGGGTCAGCCCCAGCATTTT. Its translation: CASSSNRGQPQHF.

This sequence joins TRBV29-1 and TRBJ2-3; D is unclear. CDR3 length: 16 residues. V lost 0 bases and J lost 2, with 15 bases in between. The V gene's germline CDR1 is SQVTM and CDR2 ANQGSEA. The CDR3, as DNA: TGCAGCGTTGAAGATCCTCAAAGGGCAGACACAGATACGCAGTATTTT. Protein product: CSVEDPQRADTDTQYF.

In this sample, this clonotype is medium-sized. The chain has TRBV6-2 or TRBV6-3 and TRBJ1-1; 10 positions agree with TRBD1. The CDR3 is 15 amino acids. CDR1 MNHEY and CDR2 SVGEGT come from the germline V gene. J was trimmed by 5 bases and V by 6 bases; bases with no gene match: 9. This CDR3 reads CASRGSGTGVTEAFF. Written as DNA, the CDR3 is TGTGCCAGCAGGGGCTCCGGGACAGGGGTTACTGAAGCTTTCTTT.

This clonotype is categorized as medium-sized (0.01 to 0.1%). This chain uses TRBV7-9 with TRBJ1-5; weak D call: TRBD1 (5 bases). This CDR3 contains 14 residues. V lost 5 bases and J lost 9, with 17 bases in between. The germline gives CDR1 SEHNR, CDR2 FQNEAQ (reference sequence). The CDR3 loop reads CASSMDKASSPQHF. The DNA for the CDR3 is TGTGCCAGCAGCATGGACAAAGCCTCTTCGCCCCAGCATTTT.

By share, this clonotype ranks as medium-sized. The V and J genes are TRBV19 and TRBJ1-5; weak D call: TRBD1 (5 bases). V was cut by 1 base and J by 3 bases, with 7 bases left in between. This CDR3 is built from 14 residues. Germline-derived CDR1 and CDR2 are LNHDA and SQIVND (reference sequence). For the CDR3, the DNA is TGTGCCAGTAGTATAGGGGGGTCCAATCAGCCCCAGCATTTT. It encodes CASSIGGSNQPQHF.